The sequence of this T cell receptor (beta chain) was determined in a study of cytomegalovirus exposure and HLA in healthy donors. Findings and caveats of the study: In vitro work confirmed that a few CMV-associated chains recognize CMV antigens.

With 10 bases clipped from V and 3 bases from J, the junction kept 7 bases outside the gene matches. Per the germline V gene, CDR1 is LNHDA and CDR2 is SQIVND (reference sequence). The length of the CDR3 is 13 residues. About this clone: Its antigen is undetermined.

TCRdb's copy holds only in-frame clones and misses some; the assay was immunoSEQ multiplex PCR. The repertoire holds approximately 65,000 clones, with more than 95% as singletons. The approximately 130-subject validation cohort, separate from the roughly 700-subject first cohort, included the donors. This rearrangement joins TRBV19 to TRBJ2-7; TRBD1 aligns across 9 bases. The clonotype was recovered from a man between 18 and 29 years old in good health and CMV-seronegative. The sequencing input was PBMCs. CDR3 in amino acids: CATQDRGNYEQYF. The CDR3 DNA sequence: TGTGCCACTCAGGACAGGGGAAACTACGAGCAGTACTTC. The full variable domain, with the rest looked up from reference TRBV19 and TRBJ2-7, is DGGITQSPKYLFRKEGQNVTLSCEQNLNHDAMYWYRQDPGQGLRLIYYSQIVNDFQKGDIAEGYSVSREKKESFPLTVTSAQKNPTAFYLCATQDRGNYEQYFGPGTRLTVT.